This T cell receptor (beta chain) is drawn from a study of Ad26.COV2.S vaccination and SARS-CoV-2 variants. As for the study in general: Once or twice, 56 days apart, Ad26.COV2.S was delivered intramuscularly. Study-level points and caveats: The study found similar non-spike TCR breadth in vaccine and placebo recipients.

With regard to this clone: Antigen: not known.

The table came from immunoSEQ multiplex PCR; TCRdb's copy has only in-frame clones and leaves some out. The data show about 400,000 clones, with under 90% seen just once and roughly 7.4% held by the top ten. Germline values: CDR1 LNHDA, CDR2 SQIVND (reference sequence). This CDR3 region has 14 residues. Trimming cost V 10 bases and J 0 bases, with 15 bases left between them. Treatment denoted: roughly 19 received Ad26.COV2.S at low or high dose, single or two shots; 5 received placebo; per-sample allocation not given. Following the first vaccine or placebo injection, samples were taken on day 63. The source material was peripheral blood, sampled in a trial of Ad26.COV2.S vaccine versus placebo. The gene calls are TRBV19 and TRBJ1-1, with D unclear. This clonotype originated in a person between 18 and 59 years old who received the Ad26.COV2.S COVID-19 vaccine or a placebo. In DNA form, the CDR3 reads TGTGCCACCCTACATGGGCGAATGAACACTGAAGCTTTCTTT. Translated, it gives CATLHGRMNTEAFF.